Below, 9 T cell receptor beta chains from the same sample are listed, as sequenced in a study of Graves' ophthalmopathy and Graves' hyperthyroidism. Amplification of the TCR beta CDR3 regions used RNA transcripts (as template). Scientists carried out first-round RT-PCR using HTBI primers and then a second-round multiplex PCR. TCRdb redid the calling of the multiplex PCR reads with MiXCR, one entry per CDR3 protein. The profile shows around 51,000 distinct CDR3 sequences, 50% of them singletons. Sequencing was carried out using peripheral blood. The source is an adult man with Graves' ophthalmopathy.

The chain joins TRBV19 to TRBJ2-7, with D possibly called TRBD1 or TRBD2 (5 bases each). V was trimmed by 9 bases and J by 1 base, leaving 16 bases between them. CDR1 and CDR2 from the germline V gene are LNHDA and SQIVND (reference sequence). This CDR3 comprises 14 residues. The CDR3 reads CASAAGAGSYEQYF. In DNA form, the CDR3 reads TGTGCCAGCGCCGCCGGGGCAGGGTCCTACGAGCAGTACTTC. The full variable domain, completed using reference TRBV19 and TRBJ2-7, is DGGITQSPKYLFRKEGQNVTLSCEQNLNHDAMYWYRQDPGQGLRLIYYSQIVNDFQKGDIAEGYSVSREKKESFPLTVTSAQKNPTAFYLCASAAGAGSYEQYFGPGTRLTVT.

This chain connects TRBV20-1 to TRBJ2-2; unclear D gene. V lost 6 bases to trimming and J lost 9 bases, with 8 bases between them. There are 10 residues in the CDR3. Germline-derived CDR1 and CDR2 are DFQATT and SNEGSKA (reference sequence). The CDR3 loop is CSALYRELFF. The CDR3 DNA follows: TGCAGTGCCCTATACCGGGAGCTGTTTTTT.

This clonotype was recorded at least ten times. CDR3 sequence reads: CASSVGGLETQYF. CDR3 in DNA: TGTGCCAGCAGCGTAGGGGGGTTAGAGACCCAGTACTTC. This chain connects TRBV9 to TRBJ2-5; D is possibly TRBD1 or TRBD2 (5 bases each). V shed 0 bases and J shed 4 bases, with 7 bases lying between them. CDR1 SGDLS and CDR2 YYNGEE come from the germline V gene. CDR3 length equals 13 residues.

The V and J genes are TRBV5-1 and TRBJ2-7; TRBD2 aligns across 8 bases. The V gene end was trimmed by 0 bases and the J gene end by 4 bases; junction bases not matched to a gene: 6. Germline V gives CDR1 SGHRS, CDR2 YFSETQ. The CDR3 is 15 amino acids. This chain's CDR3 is CASSLGTSGGYEQYF. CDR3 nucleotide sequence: TGCGCCAGCAGCTTGGGTACTAGCGGTGGTTACGAGCAGTACTTC.

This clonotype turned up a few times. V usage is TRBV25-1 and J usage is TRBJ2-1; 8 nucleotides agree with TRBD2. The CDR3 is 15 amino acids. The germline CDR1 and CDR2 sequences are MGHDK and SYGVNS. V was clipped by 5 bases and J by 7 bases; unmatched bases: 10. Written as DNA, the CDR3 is TGTGCCAGCAGTCCCCGGAGCGGGGGAGGGAATGAGCAGTTCTTC. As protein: CASSPRSGGGNEQFF.

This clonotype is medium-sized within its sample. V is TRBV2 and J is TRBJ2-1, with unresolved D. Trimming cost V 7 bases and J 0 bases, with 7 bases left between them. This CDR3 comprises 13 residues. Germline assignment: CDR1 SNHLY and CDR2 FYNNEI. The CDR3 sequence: CASKGDSYNEQFF. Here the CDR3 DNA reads TGTGCCAGCAAAGGCGACTCCTACAATGAGCAGTTCTTC.

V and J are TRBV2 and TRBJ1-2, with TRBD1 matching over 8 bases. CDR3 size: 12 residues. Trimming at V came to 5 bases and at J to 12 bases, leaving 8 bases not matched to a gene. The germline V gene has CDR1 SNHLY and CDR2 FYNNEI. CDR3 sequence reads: CASSRTGSGNTF. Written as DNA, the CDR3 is TGTGCCAGCAGTCGGACAGGGTCTGGAAACACCTTC.

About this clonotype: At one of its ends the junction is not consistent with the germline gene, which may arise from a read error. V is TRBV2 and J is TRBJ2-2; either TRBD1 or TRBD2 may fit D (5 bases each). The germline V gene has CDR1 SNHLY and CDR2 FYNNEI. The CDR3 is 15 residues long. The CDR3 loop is CASSANRISTGELSF. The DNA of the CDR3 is TGTGCCAGCAGCGCGAACAGGATTAGCACCGGGGAGCTGTCTTTT.

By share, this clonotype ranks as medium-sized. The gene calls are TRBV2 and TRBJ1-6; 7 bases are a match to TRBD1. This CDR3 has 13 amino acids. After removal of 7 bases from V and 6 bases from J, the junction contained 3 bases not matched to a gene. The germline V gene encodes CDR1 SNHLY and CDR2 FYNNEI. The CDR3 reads CASTGQSNSPLHF. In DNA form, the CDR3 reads TGTGCCAGCACGGGACAGTCTAATTCACCCCTCCACTTT.